This T cell receptor beta chain is from a study of shared clonotypes between healthy human individuals. With 2 bases removed from V and 7 bases from J, the gap between germline ends came to 14 bases. The CDR3 is 15 amino acids. Germline V gene sequence: CDR1 SGHTA, CDR2 FQGNSA. Profiled with immunoSEQ multiplex PCR; TCRdb holds only in-frame clones, not every one. The table has 2,500,000 or so clones, 93% seen once; the top ten hold about 0.39%. This TCR was sampled from a man younger than 30 in good health. Some clones in this sample may be carry-over from other donors' samples. Sequencing used naive CD4+ T cells from PBMCs. Indicated subset: CD45RA+ positively selected. The chain uses TRBV7-2 and TRBJ2-2; weak D call: TRBD2 (6 bases). The CDR3 loop is CASSLTGTGDGELFF. The CDR3 coding sequence is TGTGCCAGCAGCTTAACCGGGACGGGGGACGGGGAGCTGTTTTTT.